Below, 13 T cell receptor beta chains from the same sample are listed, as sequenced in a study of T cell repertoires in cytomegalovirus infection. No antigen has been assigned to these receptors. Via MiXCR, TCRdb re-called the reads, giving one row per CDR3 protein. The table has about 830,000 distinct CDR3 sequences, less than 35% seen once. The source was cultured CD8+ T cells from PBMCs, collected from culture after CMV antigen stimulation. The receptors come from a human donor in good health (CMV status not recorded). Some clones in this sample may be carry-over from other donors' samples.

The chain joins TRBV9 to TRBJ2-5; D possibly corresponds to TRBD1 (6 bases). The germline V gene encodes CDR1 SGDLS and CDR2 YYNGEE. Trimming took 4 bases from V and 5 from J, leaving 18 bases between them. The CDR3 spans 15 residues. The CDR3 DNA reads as TGTGCCAGCAGCCCCCGACAGGTTGTAGTTGAGACCCAGTACTTC. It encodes CASSPRQVVVETQYF.

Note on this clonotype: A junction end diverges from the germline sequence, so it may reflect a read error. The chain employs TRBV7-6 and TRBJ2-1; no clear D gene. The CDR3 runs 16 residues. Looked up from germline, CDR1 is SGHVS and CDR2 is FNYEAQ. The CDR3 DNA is TGTGTCAGCAGCTTAACACTACCGAGCTCCTACAATGAGCAGTTCTTC. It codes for CVSSLTLPSSYNEQFF.

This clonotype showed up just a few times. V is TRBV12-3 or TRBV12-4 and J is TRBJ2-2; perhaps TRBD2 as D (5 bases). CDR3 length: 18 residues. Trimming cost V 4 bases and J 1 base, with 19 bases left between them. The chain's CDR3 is CASSSNREYMVNTGELFF. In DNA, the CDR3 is TGTGCCAGCAGTTCCAATAGGGAGTATATGGTGAACACCGGGGAGCTGTTTTTT.

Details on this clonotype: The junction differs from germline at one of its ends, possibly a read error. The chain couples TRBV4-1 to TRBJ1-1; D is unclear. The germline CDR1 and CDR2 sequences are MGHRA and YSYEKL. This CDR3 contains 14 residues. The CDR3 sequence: CASSQEWVRTKAFF. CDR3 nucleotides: TGCGCCAGCAGCCAAGAATGGGTCCGCACTAAAGCTTTCTTT.

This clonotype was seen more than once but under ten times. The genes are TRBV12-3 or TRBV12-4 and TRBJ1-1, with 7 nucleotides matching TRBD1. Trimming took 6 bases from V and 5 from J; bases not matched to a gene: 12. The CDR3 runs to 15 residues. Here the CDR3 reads CASSKDRNRATEAFF. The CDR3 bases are TGTGCCAGCAGCAAGGACAGGAATCGTGCGACTGAAGCTTTCTTT.

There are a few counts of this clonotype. This CDR3 is CASSSPATGLETQYF. CDR3 sequence (DNA): TGTGCCAGCAGCTCCCCGGCGACAGGTTTAGAGACCCAGTACTTC. This chain uses TRBV7-9 with TRBJ2-5; possibly TRBD1 for D (6 bases). From germline, CDR1 is SEHNR and CDR2 FQNEAQ (reference sequence). This CDR3 spans 15 amino acids. The V and J ends lost 4 bases and 4 bases respectively, with 16 bases between them.

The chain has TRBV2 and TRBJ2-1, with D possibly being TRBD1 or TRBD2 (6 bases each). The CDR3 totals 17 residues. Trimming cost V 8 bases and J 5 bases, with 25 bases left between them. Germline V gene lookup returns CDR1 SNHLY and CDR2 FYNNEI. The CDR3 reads CASFRGDLSGSDNEQFF. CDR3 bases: TGTGCCAGCTTTAGGGGGGACCTCTCGGGCTCGGACAATGAGCAGTTCTTC.

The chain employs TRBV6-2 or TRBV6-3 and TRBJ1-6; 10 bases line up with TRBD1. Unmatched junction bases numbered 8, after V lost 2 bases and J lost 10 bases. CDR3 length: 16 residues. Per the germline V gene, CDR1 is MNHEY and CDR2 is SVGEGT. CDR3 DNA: TGTGCCAGCAGTTACCAAGCCGGGACAGGGGAATCACCCCTCCACTTT. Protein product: CASSYQAGTGESPLHF.

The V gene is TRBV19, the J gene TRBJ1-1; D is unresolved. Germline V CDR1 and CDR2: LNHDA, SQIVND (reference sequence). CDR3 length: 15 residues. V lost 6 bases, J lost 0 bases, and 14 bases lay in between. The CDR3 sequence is CASSINNLMNTEAFF. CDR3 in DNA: TGTGCCAGTAGCATCAACAACTTAATGAACACTGAAGCTTTCTTT.

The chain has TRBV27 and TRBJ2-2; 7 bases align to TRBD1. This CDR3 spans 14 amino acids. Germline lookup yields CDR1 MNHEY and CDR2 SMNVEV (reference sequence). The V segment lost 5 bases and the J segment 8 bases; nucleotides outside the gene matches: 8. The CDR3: CASSTGQARGELFF. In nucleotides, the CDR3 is TGTGCCAGCAGTACTGGACAGGCCAGAGGGGAGCTGTTTTTT.

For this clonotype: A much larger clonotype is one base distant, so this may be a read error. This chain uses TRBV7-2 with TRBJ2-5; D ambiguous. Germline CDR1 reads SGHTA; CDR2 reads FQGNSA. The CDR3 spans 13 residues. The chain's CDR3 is CVSSLWVMETQYF. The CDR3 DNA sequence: TGTGTCAGCAGCTTGTGGGTTATGGAGACCCAGTACTTC.

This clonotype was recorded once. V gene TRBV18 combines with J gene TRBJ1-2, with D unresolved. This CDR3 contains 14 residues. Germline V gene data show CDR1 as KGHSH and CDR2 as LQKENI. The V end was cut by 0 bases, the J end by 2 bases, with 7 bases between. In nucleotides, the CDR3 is TGTGCCAGCTCACCACCCTGGGAAAACTATGGCTACACCTTC. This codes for CASSPPWENYGYTF.

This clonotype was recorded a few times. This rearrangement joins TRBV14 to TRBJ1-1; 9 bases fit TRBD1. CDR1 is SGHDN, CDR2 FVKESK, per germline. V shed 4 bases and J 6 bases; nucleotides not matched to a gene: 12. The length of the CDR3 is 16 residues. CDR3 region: CASSPSIRTGAPEAFF. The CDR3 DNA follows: TGTGCCAGCAGCCCCAGTATTCGGACAGGGGCCCCTGAAGCTTTCTTT.